This T cell receptor (beta chain) derives from a study of CD8 T cells in Susac syndrome. Relapsing-remitting disease, either stable or active, was present in the multiple sclerosis controls, who were treatment-naive patients. Random hexamers were used to reverse transcribe an amount of roughly 0.5 to 1 ug RNA. The CDR3 of TCR beta was amplified by immunoSEQ multiplex PCR across 54 Vbeta and 13 Jbeta. TCRdb analysed the immunoSEQ multiplex PCR reads with MiXCR anew, one entry per CDR3 protein. The sample includes about 200,000 distinct CDR3 sequences, almost 96% of them seen just once. This receptor was identified in a human donor with multiple sclerosis. The source material was CD4+ T cells from PBMCs.

CDR3 residues: CASSLVGTGSNTEAFF. The DNA of the CDR3 is TGTGCCAGCAGCTTAGTAGGGACAGGATCGAACACTGAAGCTTTCTTT. This chain uses TRBV7-8 with TRBJ1-1, with TRBD1 matching over 8 bases. The CDR3 runs to 16 residues. Trimming at V came to 1 base and at J to 1 base, leaving 5 bases not matched to a gene. The germline gives CDR1 SGHVS, CDR2 FQNEAQ. The full variable domain, its missing parts supplied by reference TRBV7-8 and TRBJ1-1, is GAGVSQSPRYKVAKRGQDVALRCDPISGHVSLFWYQQALGQGPEFLTYFQNEAQLDKSGLPSDRFFAERPEGSVSTLKIQRTQQEDSAVYLCASSLVGTGSNTEAFFGQGTRLTVV.